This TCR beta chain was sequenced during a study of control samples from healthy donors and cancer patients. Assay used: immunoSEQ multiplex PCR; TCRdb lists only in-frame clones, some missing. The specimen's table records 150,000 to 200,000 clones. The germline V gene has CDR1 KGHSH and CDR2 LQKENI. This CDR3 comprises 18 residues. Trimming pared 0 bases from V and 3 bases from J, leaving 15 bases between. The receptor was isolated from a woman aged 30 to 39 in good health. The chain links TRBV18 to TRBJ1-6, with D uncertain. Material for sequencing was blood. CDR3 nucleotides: TGTGCCAGCTCACCACCTCCTGCGGCAGCATACTATAATTCACCCCTCCACTTT. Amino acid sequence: CASSPPPAAAYYNSPLHF.